These 10 T cell receptor beta chains came from one sample sequenced in a study of T cell changes during pregnancy in multiple sclerosis. Sequencing used immunoSEQ multiplex PCR; TCRdb keeps in-frame clones, though not all of them. Among tens of thousands of clones listed, approximately 95% were seen once. The material sequenced was peripheral blood, taken after pregnancy. The receptor set was obtained from a female donor in good health, enrolled as a control in a pregnancy study.

The chain recombines TRBV20-1 with TRBJ1-2; D ambiguous. Trimming pared 2 bases from V and 5 bases from J, leaving 6 bases between. The germline CDR1 and CDR2 sequences are DFQATT and SNEGSKA (reference sequence). The CDR3 extends over 11 amino acids. CDR3 sequence reads: CSARIGYGYTF. The CDR3 DNA follows: TGCAGTGCTAGAATCGGGTATGGCTACACCTTC.

The J gene is TRBJ2-1, the V gene TRBV6-6; D not certain. The CDR3 spans 12 residues. V was pared by 11 bases and J by 0 bases, with 8 bases between. From germline, CDR1 is MNHNY and CDR2 SVGAGI (reference sequence). The CDR3, as DNA: TGTGCCTCAAAAAACTCCTACAATGAGCAGTTCTTC. Residues: CASKNSYNEQFF.

In its sample, this clone was seen once. The J gene is TRBJ2-5, the V gene TRBV28; unclear D gene. This CDR3 has 16 amino acids. Trimming removed 0 bases at V and 2 bases at J, with 13 bases between. Germline CDR1 reads MDHEN; CDR2 reads SYDVKM. The CDR3 bases are TGTGCCAGCAGTTTATGGAGGTCGACCGGACAAGAGACCCAGTACTTC. It is translated as CASSLWRSTGQETQYF.

V gene TRBV6-5 combines with J gene TRBJ2-2, with 7 bases fitting TRBD2. J was trimmed by 6 bases and V by 0 bases; bases with no gene match: 4. This CDR3 spans 15 amino acids. Germline V gene lookup returns CDR1 MNHEY and CDR2 SVGAGI. CDR3 region: CASSYSMGGSGELFF. CDR3 bases: TGTGCCAGCAGTTACTCGATGGGGGGGTCCGGGGAGCTGTTTTTT.

In this sample, this clone turned up once. The chain joins TRBV4-1 to TRBJ1-5; no clear D. Trimming took off 5 bases at V and 2 bases at J, with 19 bases between the two ends. The CDR3 loop spans 17 amino acids. The germline gives CDR1 MGHRA, CDR2 YSYEKL. The CDR3 sequence is CASSEAVDKARNQPQHF. The CDR3 DNA follows: TGCGCCAGCAGCGAAGCGGTTGATAAAGCGCGCAATCAGCCCCAGCATTTT.

The chain links TRBV5-6 to TRBJ2-3, with a weak D call TRBD2 (7 bases). Germline CDR1 and CDR2: SGHDT and YYEEEE. The CDR3 loop spans 15 amino acids. Trimming left V 4 bases short and J 4 bases short, with 16 bases between. The CDR3 region is CASSVGGDYADTQYF. DNA of the CDR3: TGTGCCAGCAGCGTAGGGGGGGACTATGCAGATACGCAGTATTTT.

The chain uses TRBV5-1 and TRBJ1-3; 11 bases are shared with TRBD1. Germline V gene lookup returns CDR1 SGHRS and CDR2 YFSETQ. Trimming took 0 bases from V and 4 from J; bases not matched to a gene: 3. The CDR3 has 16 residues. Here the CDR3 reads CASSLGTGGPGNTIYF. The CDR3 DNA follows: TGCGCCAGCAGCTTGGGGACAGGGGGCCCGGGAAACACCATATATTTT.

The chain uses TRBV29-1 and TRBJ2-7; D remains unclear. V was cut by 4 bases and J by 5 bases, with 15 bases left in between. The CDR3 totals 13 residues. Germline CDR1 is SQVTM and CDR2 is ANQGSEA. In DNA form, the CDR3 reads TGCAGCGTTGTACCCTCTCCAGGCAACGAGCAGTACTTC. Residues: CSVVPSPGNEQYF.

This clone was recorded once. V usage is TRBV5-4 and J usage is TRBJ1-2; 7 nucleotides match TRBD1. After removal of 4 bases from V and 1 base from J, the junction contained 13 bases not matched to a gene. The CDR3 has 17 amino acids. From germline, CDR1 is SGHNT and CDR2 YYREEE (reference sequence). CDR3 in amino acids: CASSPLQGSRDNYGYTF. CDR3 sequence (DNA): TGTGCCAGCAGCCCCTTACAGGGGAGTCGGGATAACTATGGCTACACCTTC.

This sequence joins TRBV2 and TRBJ2-5, with TRBD1 identical over 11 bases. Germline loops: CDR1 SNHLY, CDR2 FYNNEI. Trimming cost V 6 bases and J 4 bases; bases outside gene matches: 4. The CDR3 contains 14 residues. The CDR3 reads CASSGQGAVETQYF. CDR3 sequence (DNA): TGTGCCAGCAGCGGACAGGGGGCCGTAGAGACCCAGTACTTC.